A single T cell receptor beta chain is shown here with its context. Its antigen is still unknown. The assay was run at survey level. Profiled with immunoSEQ multiplex PCR; TCRdb holds only in-frame clones, not every one. The sample has about 32,000 clones, over 80% seen once. The CDR3 length is 16 residues. Germline V gene lookup returns CDR1 MNHEY and CDR2 SMNVEV (reference sequence). V was cut by 9 bases and J by 1 base, with 21 bases left in between. The entry originates in a study of STAT5B mutations in CD4+ large granular lymphocyte leukemia. Study findings and constraints: CD4-sorted patient repertoires seemed more clonal than healthy CD4+ repertoires. TRBV06-family usage was enriched in top patient clones (8/27) versus controls (2/35).

V gene TRBV27 combines with J gene TRBJ1-2; D may be TRBD1 (5 bases). This TCR was sampled from a human donor in good health. The sequenced material came from CD4+ T cells from blood buffy coats. The DNA of the CDR3 is TGTGCCAGTCGGGACGGTGGGAGGTACCTTAACTATGGCTACACCTTC. Translating it yields CASRDGGRYLNYGYTF.